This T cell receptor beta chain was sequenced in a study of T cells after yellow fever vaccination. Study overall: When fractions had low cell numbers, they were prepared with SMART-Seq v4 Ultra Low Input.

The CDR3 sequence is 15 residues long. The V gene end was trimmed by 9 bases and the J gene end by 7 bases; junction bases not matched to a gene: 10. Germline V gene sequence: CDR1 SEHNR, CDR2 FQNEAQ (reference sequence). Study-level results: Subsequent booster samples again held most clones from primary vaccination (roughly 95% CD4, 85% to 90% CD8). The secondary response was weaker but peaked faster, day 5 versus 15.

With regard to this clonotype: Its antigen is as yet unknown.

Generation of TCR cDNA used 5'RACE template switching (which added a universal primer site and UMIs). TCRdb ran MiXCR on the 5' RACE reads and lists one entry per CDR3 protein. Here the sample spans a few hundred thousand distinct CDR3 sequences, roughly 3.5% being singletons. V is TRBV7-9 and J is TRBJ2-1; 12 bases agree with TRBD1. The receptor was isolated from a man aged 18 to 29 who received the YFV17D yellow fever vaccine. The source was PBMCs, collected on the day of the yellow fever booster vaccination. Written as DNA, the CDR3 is TGTGCCAGTGAGACCGGGACAGGGGGCTGGAATGAGCAGTTCTTC. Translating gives CASETGTGGWNEQFF.